These T cell receptor beta chains were read from a single sample in a study of cytomegalovirus exposure and HLA in healthy donors. Only in-frame clones appear in the TCRdb table, and some are missing; sequencing was by immunoSEQ multiplex PCR. The sample contains some 120,000 clones, around three quarters of which appear only once. The sequencing sample was made of PBMCs. The receptors derive from a young man in good health and CMV-seropositive. Each CDR3 is given with its conserved first and last residue. D genes are given only for firm matches. A row's size may be missing; if present it is once, few, many or a size class.

len	abundance	v_gene	j_gene	d_gene	CDR3nt	CDR3aa
16	few	TRBV7-9	TRBJ2-3	TRBD2	TGTGCCAGCAGCTCCGGACTAGACTCTAGCACAGATACGCAGTATTTT	CASSSGLDSSTDTQYF
15	.	TRBV9	TRBJ2-3	.	TGTGCCAGCAGCGGGCCAGGGGGCGGGGGGGCTACGCAGTATTTT	CASSGPGGGGATQYF
17	once	TRBV5-1	TRBJ2-7	TRBD1	TGCGCCAGCAGCTTGGGACAGGGCCCATCTCCTCTCTACGAGCAGTACTTC	CASSLGQGPSPLYEQYF
14	.	TRBV10-3	TRBJ1-1	TRBD1	TGTGCCATGAGGGGGGACAGGGGGGACACTGAAGCTTTCTTT	CAMRGDRGDTEAFF
15	.	TRBV30	TRBJ2-7	TRBD2	TGTGCCTGGAGTGTAGGGCTAGCGGAGAGCTACGAGCAGTACTTC	CAWSVGLAESYEQYF
13	.	TRBV6-5	TRBJ1-4	.	TGTGCCAGCAGTTACTCCGGGGGACTTAAACTGTTTTTT	CASSYSGGLKLFF
15	.	TRBV18	TRBJ1-4	.	TGTGCCAGCTCACCTCAGTCAGGGGTAAATGAAAAACTGTTTTTT	CASSPQSGVNEKLFF
15	.	TRBV5-1	TRBJ1-3	TRBD1	TGCGCCAGCAGCTCCGGGACAGTCTCTGGAAACACCATATATTTT	CASSSGTVSGNTIYF
14	few	TRBV27	TRBJ2-2	TRBD2	TGTGCCAGCCTCAGCAAGCGGGGGAGCGGGGAGCTGTTTTTT	CASLSKRGSGELFF
14	.	TRBV27	TRBJ2-7	.	TGTGCCAGCAGCTCAAAGCAGGGGTTGAACGAGCAGTACTTC	CASSSKQGLNEQYF
14	.	TRBV29-1	TRBJ1-1	.	TGCAGCGTTGCGGTACAGGGCTGGAACACTGAAGCTTTCTTT	CSVAVQGWNTEAFF
14	few	TRBV11-3	TRBJ2-1	TRBD2	TGTGCCAGCAGCGGACTAGGGGACTACAATGAGCAGTTCTTC	CASSGLGDYNEQFF
15	few	TRBV4-1	TRBJ2-1	TRBD2	TGCGCCAGCAGCCGCGTAGCGGGGATTGGGAATGAGCAGTTCTTC	CASSRVAGIGNEQFF
15	.	TRBV18	TRBJ1-1	TRBD1	TGTGCCAGCTCAAAGGACAGGGACAGATACACTGAAGCTTTCTTT	CASSKDRDRYTEAFF
15	.	TRBV29-1	TRBJ2-5	TRBD1	TGCAGCGCAAGCAGGGGGCTCGAGTATCCAGAGACCCAGTACTTC	CSASRGLEYPETQYF
16	.	TRBV7-2	TRBJ2-2	TRBD2	TGTGCCAGCAGCTCCACAGGACTAGCGAGCACCGGGGAGCTGTTTTTT	CASSSTGLASTGELFF
12	.	TRBV30	TRBJ1-1	.	TGTGCCTGGAGTTACCAGGGGCATGAAGCTTTCTTT	CAWSYQGHEAFF
14	few	TRBV5-4	TRBJ2-1	TRBD1	TGTGCCAGCAGCTTGGACAGGGGTTACAATGAGCAGTTCTTC	CASSLDRGYNEQFF
14	.	TRBV12-5	TRBJ1-5	.	TGTGCTAGTGCCTCCGGGACACATAATCAGCCCCAGCATTTT	CASASGTHNQPQHF
14	.	TRBV5-6	TRBJ2-7	TRBD2	TGTGCCAGCAGCCCTAGCGGGAGCTCCTACGAGCAGTACTTC	CASSPSGSSYEQYF
16	.	TRBV12-5	TRBJ2-7	.	TGTGCTAGTGGTTTGGGGGCAGGTCTGAGCTCCTACGAGCAGTACTTC	CASGLGAGLSSYEQYF
15	.	TRBV29-1	TRBJ2-3	TRBD2	TGCAGCGTTGGGCTAGCGGGAGGGCCCGCAGATACGCAGTATTTT	CSVGLAGGPADTQYF
17	once	TRBV18	TRBJ2-7	TRBD2	TGTGCCAGCTCACCACCGTGGGGTAGCGGGGGGTCCTACGAGCAGTACTTC	CASSPPWGSGGSYEQYF
15	.	TRBV27	TRBJ2-3	.	TGTGCCAGCAGTTTATACGACAGTAGCACAGATACGCAGTATTTT	CASSLYDSSTDTQYF
14	.	TRBV10-3	TRBJ1-2	TRBD1	TGTGCCATCACCTTTGGACAGGATGGCTATGGCTACACCTTC	CAITFGQDGYGYTF
15	.	TRBV28	TRBJ1-5	TRBD1	TGTGCCAGCAGTTCCCACAGGGGCAGCAATCAGCCCCAGCATTTT	CASSSHRGSNQPQHF
16	few	TRBV11-3	TRBJ2-1	TRBD2	TGTGCCAGCAGCTTAGATCACCAGCGGGGGTACAATGAGCAGTTCTTC	CASSLDHQRGYNEQFF
13	.	TRBV10-3	TRBJ2-1	.	TGTGCCATCAGTGAGTCCCCACTAGATGAGCAGTTCTTC	CAISESPLDEQFF
14	.	TRBV6-5	TRBJ2-5	.	TGTGCCAGCAGTTACTCGGGGCAGCGCGGTACCCAGTACTTC	CASSYSGQRGTQYF
15	few	TRBV5-5	TRBJ2-7	.	TGCGCCAGCAGCCAAGTATCAGACAGCTCCTACGAGCAGTACTTC	CASSQVSDSSYEQYF
12	.	TRBV2	TRBJ2-7	.	TGTGCCAGCAGTGACAGGTTCTACGAGCAGTACTTC	CASSDRFYEQYF
14	few	TRBV9	TRBJ1-1	TRBD1	TGTGCCAGCAGCGTGACCGGGACAGACACTGAAGCTTTCTTT	CASSVTGTDTEAFF
15	.	TRBV5-1	TRBJ2-5	TRBD2	TGCGCCAGCAGCTGGCCGCTAGCGGGAGGGGAGACCCAGTACTTC	CASSWPLAGGETQYF
15	.	TRBV6-5	TRBJ1-1	.	TGTGCCAGCAGCCCACACAGGGTACAGAACACTGAAGCTTTCTTT	CASSPHRVQNTEAFF
16	.	TRBV5-1	TRBJ2-3	TRBD2	TGCGCCAGCAGCTTGTTCGGCGGGAGGGCCGTAGATACGCAGTATTTT	CASSLFGGRAVDTQYF
11	.	TRBV20-1	TRBJ2-3	.	TGCAGTGCCGACGCGGCTCCAACGCAGTATTTT	CSADAAPTQYF
18	few	TRBV21-1	TRBJ2-7	.	TGTGCCAGCAGCACTTGGCTCCCACAGGGCGGGGGCTTCTACGAGCAGTACTTC	CASSTWLPQGGGFYEQYF
12	.	TRBV11-3	TRBJ2-1	TRBD1	TGTGCCAGCAGCTCCGAGGACAGGAGAGAGTTCTTC	CASSSEDRREFF
18	.	TRBV7-2	TRBJ2-5	.	TGTGCCAGCAGCTTTGTTATGGGGGGACGGGACTCCTTAGAGACCCAGTACTTC	CASSFVMGGRDSLETQYF
15	.	TRBV27	TRBJ2-7	TRBD1	TGTGCCAGCAGTTTTGCCGGGACAGAGACCTACGAGCAGTACTTC	CASSFAGTETYEQYF
14	.	TRBV6-5	TRBJ2-5	.	TGTGCCAGCAGCCTCAGTCCGTACCAAGAGACCCAGTACTTC	CASSLSPYQETQYF
17	.	TRBV30	TRBJ1-3	TRBD1	TGTGCCTGGACCCGGGACAGGTCAAGTCCGCGAGGAAACACCATATATTTT	CAWTRDRSSPRGNTIYF
13	.	TRBV5-1	TRBJ1-2	.	TGCGCCAGCAGCTTGAGCGCCGCCTATGGCTACACCTTC	CASSLSAAYGYTF
16	.	TRBV4-2	TRBJ2-3	TRBD2	TGTGCCAGCAGCCAAGATTTGCGGGGGGACACAGATACGCAGTATTTT	CASSQDLRGDTDTQYF
13	once	TRBV6-6	TRBJ1-5	.	TGTGCCAGCAACCGGGAGACATATCAGCCCCAGCATTTT	CASNRETYQPQHF
15	.	TRBV2	TRBJ2-2	.	TGTGCCAGCCAGCGAAGGCTAGTCCCTTCCCGGGAGCTGTTTTTT	CASQRRLVPSRELFF
14	.	TRBV7-2	TRBJ2-3	TRBD2	TGTGCCAGCAGTAGCGGGGCTGGCACAGATACGCAGTATTTT	CASSSGAGTDTQYF
14	.	TRBV2	TRBJ2-2	.	TGTGCCAGCAAGGAGGGGGCGCAGAGCGGGGAGCTGTTTTTT	CASKEGAQSGELFF
14	.	TRBV19	TRBJ1-6	.	TGTGCCAGTAGTCCATGGACAGATAATTCACCCCTCCACTTT	CASSPWTDNSPLHF
15	few	TRBV7-8	TRBJ2-7	TRBD1	TGTGCCAGCAGCTCCCGAGGGGGCTCAGCCTACGAGCAGTACTTC	CASSSRGGSAYEQYF
14	few	TRBV10-3	TRBJ1-2	.	TGTGCCATCAGGGACCCCTCCACCGACAGAATCATCCGCTTC	CAIRDPSTDRIIRF
16	.	TRBV6-1	TRBJ2-5	.	TGTGCCAGCAGTGGACTTGAAGTCCCAGTCCGAGAGACCCAGTACTTC	CASSGLEVPVRETQYF